This T cell receptor (beta chain) was documented in a study of blood T cell repertoires in COVID-19. Study context: From the United States, Italy and Spain came samples of acute and convalescent COVID-19. PBMCs, B-cell-depleted T cells, or T cells were the source of the cDNA or gDNA that made up the material.

Authors' methods: Amplification with reference gene primers provided the estimates of nucleated cell counts. The assay was immunoSEQ multiplex PCR, and TCRdb's table has in-frame clones only and misses some. The DNA gave D and trimming, while V, J and clone size come from that table. This table has roughly 120,000 clones, roughly 82% appearing once. CDR1 and CDR2 (germline): WNHNN, SYGVQD (reference sequence). The ends lost 3 bases at V and 1 base at J; junction bases unmatched: 2. The CDR3 length is 14 residues. The sequenced sample was peripheral blood. This receptor was taken from a human donor in a cohort sampled during active COVID-19. V is TRBV10-1 and J is TRBJ2-7; TRBD1 agrees at 8 bases. CDR3 amino acids: CASSDTGGSYEQYF. CDR3 bases: TGCGCCAGCAGTGACACAGGGGGGTCCTACGAGCAGTACTTC.